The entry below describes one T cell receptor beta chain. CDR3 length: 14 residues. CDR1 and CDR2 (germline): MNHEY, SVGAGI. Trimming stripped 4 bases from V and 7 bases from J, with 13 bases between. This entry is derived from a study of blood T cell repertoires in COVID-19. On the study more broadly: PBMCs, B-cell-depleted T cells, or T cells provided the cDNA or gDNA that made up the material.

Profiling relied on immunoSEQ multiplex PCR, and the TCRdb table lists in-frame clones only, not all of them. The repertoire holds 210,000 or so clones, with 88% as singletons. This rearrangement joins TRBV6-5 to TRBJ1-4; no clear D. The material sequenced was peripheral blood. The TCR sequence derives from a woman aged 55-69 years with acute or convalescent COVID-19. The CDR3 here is CASSSTFSGEKLFF. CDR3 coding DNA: TGTGCCAGCAGTTCCACCTTTTCGGGTGAAAAACTGTTTTTT.